This T cell receptor (beta chain) was sequenced in a study of graft-versus-host responses after intestinal transplantation. This table comes from immunoSEQ multiplex PCR, and its TCRdb copy is limited to in-frame clones, with some not included. The data show roughly 110,000 clones, around 92% seen once. V lost 4 bases, J lost 1 base, and 3 bases stayed unmatched. The CDR3 spans 14 residues. CDR1 SGHRS and CDR2 YFSETQ come from the germline V gene. Remarks on this clone: Its target is not known. Other nucleotide sequences in the sample specify the same CDR3.

Sequencing used unstimulated CD8+ T cells sorted from spleen or lymph node cells, obtained before transplant. This rearrangement joins TRBV5-1 to TRBJ2-7; the match to TRBD1 covers 9 bases. The clonotype originates from a human donor who was the organ donor for an intestinal transplant. The CDR3 region has the DNA TGCGCCAGCAGCGTGGGACAGGGTTCCTACGAGCAGTACTTC. Amino acids: CASSVGQGSYEQYF.